Listed below are T cell receptor beta chains from one sample, sequenced in a study of blood T cells in healthy people across ages. A single record per CDR3 protein comes from TCRdb applying MiXCR to the 5' RACE reads. The sample includes nearly 800,000 distinct CDR3 sequences, roughly 50% of them seen just once. The sample consisted of blood. These receptors all stem from a middle-aged man in good health. CDR3s include the opening cysteine and the closing phenylalanine or tryptophan. Each record gives: D gene, clone size, J gene, V gene, CDR3 DNA, CDR3 protein. A D gene is named only where the DNA matches it firmly. Clone size, where shown, is once, few, many, or a class for clones that have expanded.

-,once,TRBJ2-5,TRBV24-1,TGTGCCACCAGTGGGGGGGGACAGACGTACCAAGAGACCCAGTACTTC,CATSGGGQTYQETQYF
TRBD1,few,TRBJ2-1,TRBV6-5,TGTGCCACTGACAGGGGGTTAGGTGAGCAGTTCTTC,CATDRGLGEQFF
-,few,TRBJ2-1,TRBV10-3,TGTGCCACTCGAAACCTTAGGGGGGGCCTCCCAGGCGGCAATGAGCAGTTCTTC,CATRNLRGGLPGGNEQFF
TRBD1,-,TRBJ2-5,TRBV5-1,TGCGCCAGCAGCAGGGGACAGACCGAAGAGACCCAGTACTTC,CASSRGQTEETQYF
TRBD2,-,TRBJ2-3,TRBV20-1,TGCAGTGCCGGCTCACTAGCGGGAGGAGCAGATACGCAGTATTTT,CSAGSLAGGADTQYF
-,few,TRBJ2-7,TRBV20-1,TGCAGTGCCTCACATTGGGGGGACGGATTAAGCGAGCAGTACTTC,CSASHWGDGLSEQYF
-,once,TRBJ1-2,TRBV20-1,TGCAGTGCTGGGACGGTCGGAGAACTACGCTATGGCTACACCTTC,CSAGTVGELRYGYTF
TRBD2,-,TRBJ2-3,TRBV5-4,TGTGCCAGCAGCTCGGGACTAACCACAGATACGCAGTATTTT,CASSSGLTTDTQYF
TRBD2,once,TRBJ2-1,TRBV7-2,TGTGCCAGCACCCTAGCGGGAGGGCCTTATTTGGAGAATGAGCAGTTCTTC,CASTLAGGPYLENEQFF
TRBD1,-,TRBJ1-2,TRBV29-1,TGCAGCGTTGGGGGGGGACAGGGGGTCCGTGGCTACACCTTC,CSVGGGQGVRGYTF
TRBD2,-,TRBJ2-1,TRBV7-3,TGTGCCAGCAGCGTAGCGGGAGGGCCAAACAATGAGCAGTTCTTC,CASSVAGGPNNEQFF
-,-,TRBJ1-2,TRBV7-9,TGTGCCAGCAGCCCAAGTGGGGATACCTATGGCTACACCTTC,CASSPSGDTYGYTF
TRBD1,-,TRBJ1-1,TRBV11-3,TGTGCCTCACAGGGGGCGCGAGGGAACACTGAAGCTTTCTTT,CASQGARGNTEAFF
TRBD1,-,TRBJ2-5,TRBV29-1,TGCAGCGTTGAGGCCGGGACAGGGTGGTATGAGCAGTACTTC,CSVEAGTGWYEQYF
TRBD2,-,TRBJ2-5,TRBV5-6,TGTGCCAGCAGCTTGGTTTCCGGGACTAGCGGGCGTCAAGAGACCCAGTACTTC,CASSLVSGTSGRQETQYF
-,-,TRBJ2-7,TRBV29-1,TGCAGCGTTTTACCGCAGGGAGATGCGGAGCGATACGAGCAGTACTTC,CSVLPQGDAERYEQYF
TRBD1,-,TRBJ1-5,TRBV20-1,TGCAGTGCTAGAGATAGGGACAGGGGTTATCAGCCCCAGCATTTT,CSARDRDRGYQPQHF
TRBD2,once,TRBJ2-3,TRBV11-2,TGTGCCAGCAGCTTAGCTAGCGGGGGGCCTCGGGATACGCGGTATTTT,CASSLASGGPRDTRYF
TRBD2,-,TRBJ2-7,TRBV20-1,TGCAGTGCCAGGTGGCTAGCGGCTAGCTCCTACGAGCAGTACTTC,CSARWLAASSYEQYF
-,many,TRBJ2-7,TRBV7-2,TGTGCCAGCAGCTTACCGGGGGAGCAGTACTTC,CASSLPGEQYF
-,few,TRBJ2-3,TRBV4-3,TGCGCCAGCAGCCAAGAAGGACTACAAATGGATACGCAGTATTTT,CASSQEGLQMDTQYF
TRBD2,-,TRBJ2-5,TRBV14,TGTGCCAGCAGCCCGACTGGGACTAGAAGACTCAATGAGCAGTACTTC,CASSPTGTRRLNEQYF
-,few,TRBJ2-5,TRBV7-3,TGTGCCAGCAGCTTAGCGGGGGCCCCTGAGCAGTACTTC,CASSLAGAPEQYF
TRBD2,-,TRBJ2-5,TRBV12-3/TRBV12-4,TGTGCCAGCAGTTCCGGGACTAGCGCAGAAGAGACCCAGTACTTC,CASSSGTSAEETQYF
-,few,TRBJ2-1,TRBV29-1,TGCAGCGTGGGGGGAACAAGTGAGCAGTTCTTC,CSVGGTSEQFF
-,-,TRBJ2-3,TRBV2,TGTGCCAGCAGTGACTTAGAGAGATTGGCAGATACGCAGTATTTT,CASSDLERLADTQYF
-,-,TRBJ1-5,TRBV6-6,TGTGCCAGCAACATGAGGAGCAATCAGCCCCAGCATTTT,CASNMRSNQPQHF
-,few,TRBJ2-7,TRBV28,TGTGCCAGCAGTAGGGGGGGGCTACGGGGCGAGCAGTACTTC,CASSRGGLRGEQYF
TRBD2,-,TRBJ2-3,TRBV27,TGTGCCGGCAGTCCGGGGACTAGCCTCGGAGATACGCAGTATTTT,CAGSPGTSLGDTQYF
-,-,TRBJ2-5,TRBV18,TGTGCCAGCTCACCACCGGGCGGACTTCTCTTCTCGACCCAGTACTTC,CASSPPGGLLFSTQYF
TRBD2,-,TRBJ2-2,TRBV24-1,TGTGCCACGGCAGAGGCGGGAGGGCCGGTCACCGGGGAGCTGTTTTTT,CATAEAGGPVTGELFF
-,-,TRBJ2-6,TRBV5-6,TGTGCCAGCAGCTGGTTACTAACTAGCTCTGGGGCCAACGTCCTGACTTTC,CASSWLLTSSGANVLTF
TRBD2,-,TRBJ2-1,TRBV14,TGTGCCAGCAGCCCCTATAGCGGGGGGGAAAACAATGAGCAGTTCTTC,CASSPYSGGENNEQFF
-,-,TRBJ1-3,TRBV19,TGTGCCAGTAGCTTGGGCAGCCACTCTGGAAACACCATATATTTT,CASSLGSHSGNTIYF
TRBD1,-,TRBJ1-4,TRBV5-1,TGCGCCAGCAGCTTACCGGGACAGGATGAAAAACTGTTTTTT,CASSLPGQDEKLFF
TRBD1,once,TRBJ1-6,TRBV30,TGTGCCTGTACAGGGGTTTCGGATAATTCACCCCTCCACTTT,CACTGVSDNSPLHF
-,-,TRBJ1-2,TRBV20-1,TGCAGTGTTACCGACAGGAGTATTTATGGCTACACCTTC,CSVTDRSIYGYTF
-,-,TRBJ2-5,TRBV21-1,TGTGCCAGCAGCACCGGGAATGCGAGGAATGGGACTAGCGGACAAGAGACCCAGTACTTC,CASSTGNARNGTSGQETQYF
-,-,TRBJ1-4,TRBV27,TGTGCCAGCAGTCTACAGGGAATTAATGAAAAACTGTTTTTT,CASSLQGINEKLFF
TRBD1,-,TRBJ2-5,TRBV11-2,TGTGCCAGCAGCTTTGACGCAGGGGGAGAGACCCAGTACTTC,CASSFDAGGETQYF